This T cell receptor (beta chain) derives from a study of Graves' ophthalmopathy and Graves' hyperthyroidism. This CDR3 has 12 residues. Looked up from germline, CDR1 is DFQATT and CDR2 is SNEGSKA (reference sequence). The J segment lost 7 bases and the V segment lost 2 bases, leaving 2 bases of the junction unmatched. Amplification targeted the TCR beta CDR3 regions, with RNA transcripts as the source material. HTBI-primed first-round RT-PCR preceded second-round multiplex PCR. TCRdb called the multiplex PCR reads again in MiXCR, with one record for every CDR3 protein. The data show 600,000 to 950,000 distinct CDR3 sequences, 40% seen once.

Sequences were obtained from peripheral blood. This receptor was taken from an adult man with Graves' ophthalmopathy. This rearrangement joins TRBV20-1 to TRBJ1-5; TRBD1 aligns across 7 bases. This CDR3 reads CSARRQGQPQHF. The CDR3 bases are TGCAGTGCTAGACGACAGGGACAGCCCCAGCATTTT.